What follows are 14 T cell receptor beta chains derived from one specimen sequenced in a study of shared clonotypes between healthy human individuals. This table comes from immunoSEQ multiplex PCR, and its TCRdb copy is limited to in-frame clones, with some not included. The sample lists approximately 2.1 million clones; over 90% were seen once. Sequenced sample: naive CD4+ T cells from PBMCs. As for subset: CD45RA+ positively selected. The receptors derive from a man younger than 35 in good health. Some clones in this sample may be carry-over from other donors' samples.

The chain is built from TRBV5-1 and TRBJ2-3; 12 positions agree with TRBD2. Germline V gene lookup returns CDR1 SGHRS and CDR2 YFSETQ. This CDR3 has 18 residues. After removal of 7 bases from V and 0 bases from J, the junction contained 12 bases not matched to a gene. CDR3: CASGSLAGGLPSTDTQYF. The CDR3 DNA reads TGCGCCAGCGGCAGTCTAGCGGGAGGGCTTCCCAGCACAGATACGCAGTATTTT.

This chain joins TRBV19 and TRBJ2-4; the D gene is possibly TRBD1 (5 bases). The CDR3 loop spans 18 amino acids. CDR1 and CDR2 (germline): LNHDA, SQIVND (reference sequence). V lost 5 bases and J 1 base, leaving 21 bases between the germline ends. CDR3 in amino acids: CASSGLPGQGWAKNIQYF. CDR3 DNA sequence: TGTGCCAGTAGTGGGCTCCCAGGACAAGGATGGGCCAAAAACATTCAGTACTTC. Based on the CDR3 plus reference TRBV19 and TRBJ2-4, the full variable domain is DGGITQSPKYLFRKEGQNVTLSCEQNLNHDAMYWYRQDPGQGLRLIYYSQIVNDFQKGDIAEGYSVSREKKESFPLTVTSAQKNPTAFYLCASSGLPGQGWAKNIQYFGAGTRLSVL.

The rearrangement links TRBV25-1 to TRBJ1-5; maybe TRBD1 (5 bases). Per germline, CDR1 MGHDK and CDR2 SYGVNS. V was pared by 8 bases and J by 9 bases, with 20 bases between. The CDR3 runs 14 residues. CDR3 nucleotide sequence: TGTGCCAGCGGGCCACAGGAAGCTTTAGGGCCCCAGCATTTT. Protein sequence: CASGPQEALGPQHF.

The table lists this clone with a few counts. The CDR3 loop is CAITSGQRIGNTIYF. In nucleotides, the CDR3 is TGTGCCATCACTTCGGGACAGAGGATTGGAAACACCATATATTTT. The chain employs TRBV10-3 and TRBJ1-3, with 7 bases that match TRBD1. From germline, CDR1 is ENHRY and CDR2 SYGVKD. This CDR3 is built from 15 residues. V gave up 7 bases and J gave up 3 bases; unmatched junction bases: 9.

The genes are TRBV28 and TRBJ1-1, with D uncertain. From germline, CDR1 is MDHEN and CDR2 SYDVKM. CDR3 size: 15 residues. Trimming removed 3 bases from V and 1 base from J, with 12 bases in between. The CDR3 reads CASSFFLAANTEAFF. CDR3 sequence (DNA): TGTGCCAGCAGTTTCTTTTTGGCAGCGAACACTGAAGCTTTCTTT. Full variable domain (missing parts from reference TRBV28 and TRBJ1-1): DVKVTQSSRYLVKRTGEKVFLECVQDMDHENMFWYRQDPGLGLRLIYFSYDVKMKEKGDIPEGYSVSREKKERFSLILESASTNQTSMYLCASSFFLAANTEAFFGQGTRLTVV.

The chain links TRBV4-3 to TRBJ1-2; 8 positions agree with TRBD1. With 3 bases clipped from V and 5 bases from J, the junction kept 2 bases outside the gene matches. Germline values: CDR1 LGHNA, CDR2 YSLEER. The CDR3 loop spans 13 amino acids. The chain's CDR3 is CASSHTGGYGYTF. CDR3 in DNA: TGCGCCAGCAGCCATACAGGGGGTTATGGCTACACCTTC.

The chain joins TRBV5-1 to TRBJ2-1; no clear D gene. CDR1 is SGHRS and CDR2 is YFSETQ in the germline V gene. The germline V and J ends were trimmed by 0 bases and 5 bases, with 9 bases remaining between them. This CDR3 has 14 residues. The CDR3 nucleotides read TGCGCCAGCAGCTTGGTGGCAGCTAACAATGAGCAGTTCTTC. Its translation is CASSLVAANNEQFF.

V gene TRBV5-4 combines with J gene TRBJ2-3; D may be TRBD1 (5 bases). CDR3 size: 12 residues. Trimming shortened V by 4 bases and J by 6 bases, and 9 bases separated the two germline ends. Germline V lookup: CDR1 SGHNT, CDR2 YYREEE (reference sequence). CDR3 in amino acids: CASSIGADTQYF. CDR3 sequence (DNA): TGTGCCAGCAGCATTGGGGCGGATACGCAGTATTTT. Variable domain in full (rest from reference TRBV5-4 and TRBJ2-3): ETGVTQSPTHLIKTRGQQVTLRCSSQSGHNTVSWYQQALGQGPQFIFQYYREEENGRGNFPPRFSGLQFPNYSSELNVNALELDDSALYLCASSIGADTQYFGPGTRLTVL.

This clone came up once. The chain has TRBV18 and TRBJ2-2, with TRBD2 matching 9 bases. The CDR3 loop spans 17 amino acids. The V gene's germline CDR1 is KGHSH and CDR2 LQKENI. Trimming at V came to 3 bases and at J to 1 base, leaving 6 bases not matched to a gene. The CDR3 DNA follows: TGTGCCAGCTCACCCCTTGGACTAGCGTTGAACACCGGGGAGCTGTTTTTT. This translates into CASSPLGLALNTGELFF.

The V call is TRBV19, the J call TRBJ1-5, with a tentative D call TRBD1 (6 bases). This CDR3 comprises 16 residues. V lost 5 bases, J lost 1 base, and 15 bases lay in between. Germline V gene data show CDR1 as LNHDA and CDR2 as SQIVND (reference sequence). CDR3 region: CASSGIQGVSNQPQHF. The CDR3 DNA sequence: TGTGCCAGTAGTGGAATACAGGGAGTAAGCAATCAGCCCCAGCATTTT. The whole variable domain, remainder taken from reference TRBV19 and TRBJ1-5, is DGGITQSPKYLFRKEGQNVTLSCEQNLNHDAMYWYRQDPGQGLRLIYYSQIVNDFQKGDIAEGYSVSREKKESFPLTVTSAQKNPTAFYLCASSGIQGVSNQPQHFGDGTRLSIL.

In the case of this clone: Other nucleotide sequences in the sample specify the same CDR3. The chain uses TRBV18 and TRBJ2-5; 10 nucleotides match TRBD1. This CDR3 spans 14 amino acids. V trimming: 3 bases; J trimming: 5 bases; junction bases outside the gene matches: 3. Germline CDR1 reads KGHSH; CDR2 reads LQKENI. CDR3 sequence: CASSPGTGEETQYF. DNA of the CDR3: TGTGCCAGCTCACCTGGGACAGGGGAGGAGACCCAGTACTTC.

CDR3 bases: TGTGCCAGCAGCGAGAGGGAGGGGGCTTCGGGCAATCAGCCCCAGCATTTT. This gives the protein CASSEREGASGNQPQHF. The rearrangement uses TRBV9 and TRBJ1-5; 7 bases fit TRBD1. The CDR3 has 17 amino acids. V dropped 3 bases and J dropped 2; count of bases not matched to a gene: 11. CDR1 is SGDLS and CDR2 is YYNGEE in the germline V gene. Looking up the rest from reference TRBV9 and TRBJ1-5 gives the full variable domain: DSGVTQTPKHLITATGQRVTLRCSPRSGDLSVYWYQQSLDQGLQFLIQYYNGEERAKGNILERFSAQQFPDLHSELNLSSLELGDSALYFCASSEREGASGNQPQHFGDGTRLSIL.

The chain joins TRBV19 to TRBJ2-7, with 9 nucleotides matching TRBD2. The CDR3 contains 16 residues. Trimming cost V 3 bases and J 5 bases; bases outside gene matches: 11. Germline CDR1 LNHDA, CDR2 SQIVND (reference sequence). The CDR3 sequence: CASSMSNSGRRHEQYF. CDR3 nucleotides: TGTGCCAGTAGTATGTCTAATAGCGGGAGACGCCACGAGCAGTACTTC.

The V call is TRBV7-8, the J call TRBJ2-3; D might be TRBD1 or TRBD2, each matching 5 bases. Per germline, CDR1 SGHVS and CDR2 FQNEAQ. Trimming pared 5 bases from V and 0 bases from J, leaving 21 bases between. The length of the CDR3 is 18 residues. CDR3 loop: CASSPRVMGSGSTDTQYF. CDR3 nucleotides: TGTGCCAGCAGCCCCAGGGTAATGGGCAGCGGTAGCACAGATACGCAGTATTTT.